A single sample is the source of the 24 T cell receptor beta chains below, sequenced in a study of CD8 T cells in ankylosing spondylitis. These TCRs' antigens remain unknown. A single record per CDR3 protein comes from TCRdb applying MiXCR to the 5' RACE reads. Among hundreds of thousands of distinct CDR3 sequences listed, about a sixth were seen once. Study-level points and caveats: Made up of eight highly homologous variants, a TCR beta motif appeared characteristic of ankylosing spondylitis blood.

The specimen was blood, either unsorted or a sorted T cell fraction (not recorded which). These receptor sequences come from a male donor with ankylosing spondylitis.

In this sample, this clonotype turned up a few times. This rearrangement joins TRBV28 to TRBJ2-7, with TRBD1 matching 9 bases. The V and J ends lost 5 bases and 6 bases, in that order; junction bases with no gene match: 11. Germline CDR1 and CDR2: MDHEN and SYDVKM. This CDR3 is 15 amino acids long. The DNA of the CDR3 is TGTGCCAGCAGTCCCCGGACAGGGGTGTTGGTCGAGCAGTACTTC. It yields the protein CASSPRTGVLVEQYF.

This clonotype was counted only a few times. The chain links TRBV12-3 or TRBV12-4 to TRBJ1-5; D is ambiguous. Trimming took off 3 bases at V and 1 base at J, with 7 bases between the two ends. The CDR3 runs 14 residues. CDR3 sequence reads: CASSFWRSNQPQHF. Written as DNA, the CDR3 is TGTGCCAGCAGTTTTTGGCGGAGCAATCAGCCCCAGCATTTT.

J is TRBJ2-6 and V is TRBV15; D is unclear. The CDR3 runs 16 residues. The germline gives CDR1 LNHNV, CDR2 YYDKDF (reference sequence). Trimming took 0 bases from V and 2 from J, leaving 8 bases between them. The CDR3 coding sequence is TGTGCCACCAGCAGAGAAGCCCAGCCTGGGGCCAACGTCCTGACTTTC. Its translation is CATSREAQPGANVLTF.

Only a few counts were recorded for this clonotype. The chain couples TRBV28 to TRBJ2-2, with D uncertain. This CDR3 is 14 amino acids long. The germline V gene has CDR1 MDHEN and CDR2 SYDVKM. Between the trimmed V and J ends, which lost 10 bases and 1 base, there was a span of 13 bases. This chain's CDR3 is CATHPGRNTGELFF. CDR3 coding DNA: TGTGCCACCCACCCGGGCAGGAACACCGGGGAGCTGTTTTTT.

V usage is TRBV6-1 and J usage is TRBJ2-3; no reliable D call. This CDR3 contains 14 residues. V was pared by 10 bases and J by 0 bases, with 14 bases between. CDR1 is MNHNS, CDR2 SASEGT, per germline. In DNA form, the CDR3 reads TGTGCCACCAAACCCTTAACTAGCACAGATACGCAGTATTTT. As protein: CATKPLTSTDTQYF.

The chain carries TRBV20-1 and TRBJ1-2, with D maybe TRBD1 (5 bases). The CDR3 has 14 amino acids. The germline V and J ends were trimmed by 6 bases and 1 base, with 15 bases remaining between them. Germline V CDR1 and CDR2: DFQATT, SNEGSKA (reference sequence). CDR3 sequence (DNA): TGCAGTGCCCTAGATACGACAGTTAACTATGGCTACACCTTC. It codes for CSALDTTVNYGYTF.

This clonotype was counted at least ten times. The chain has TRBV10-3 and TRBJ2-1; D is perhaps TRBD2 (7 bases). Germline loops: CDR1 ENHRY, CDR2 SYGVKD. Trimming left V 11 bases short and J 7 bases short, with 15 bases between. The CDR3 runs to 12 residues. CDR3 nucleotide sequence: TGTGCCTCGAAAGGGGGAGGGAATGAGCAGTTCTTC. Translated, it gives CASKGGGNEQFF.

This clonotype was picked up a small number of times. The rearrangement links TRBV3-1 to TRBJ2-3; 10 nucleotides line up with TRBD1. V trimming: 4 bases; J trimming: 6 bases; junction bases outside the gene matches: 1. The CDR3 has 13 residues. The germline V gene encodes CDR1 LGHDT and CDR2 YNNKEL (reference sequence). CDR3 in DNA: TGTGCCAGCAGCCGGACAGGGGGGGATACGCAGTATTTT. This gives the protein CASSRTGGDTQYF.

The genes are TRBV5-5 and TRBJ1-5, with 7 bases identical to TRBD1. The germline V gene has CDR1 SGHKS and CDR2 YYEKEE (reference sequence). This CDR3 contains 14 residues. V gave up 4 bases and J gave up 7 bases; unmatched junction bases: 8. Here the CDR3 reads CASSDATGFQPQHF. The CDR3 nucleotides read TGTGCCAGCAGCGACGCGACAGGGTTCCAGCCCCAGCATTTT. Together with reference TRBV5-5 and TRBJ1-5, the CDR3 gives the full variable domain: DAGVTQSPTHLIKTRGQQVTLRCSPISGHKSVSWYQQVLGQGPQFIFQYYEKEERGRGNFPDRFSARQFPNYSSELNVNALLLGDSALYLCASSDATGFQPQHFGDGTRLSIL.

In this sample, this clonotype turned up a few times. The chain links TRBV28 to TRBJ1-5; a possible D gene is TRBD1 (5 bases). CDR1 is MDHEN, CDR2 SYDVKM, per germline. The V end was cut by 7 bases, the J end by 9 bases, with 16 bases between. The CDR3 has 13 residues. CDR3 sequence reads: CASNRDESVPQHF. The CDR3 DNA reads as TGTGCCAGCAATAGGGACGAGTCGGTGCCCCAGCATTTT.

The rearrangement joins TRBV7-7 to TRBJ2-2, with TRBD1 identical over 11 bases. Germline lookup yields CDR1 SSHAT and CDR2 FNYEAQ (reference sequence). V lost 3 bases, J lost 6 bases, and 0 bases stayed unmatched. The CDR3 totals 14 residues. In DNA form, the CDR3 reads TGTGCCAGCAGCTTGGACAGGGGGCCCGGGGAGCTGTTTTTT. Amino acids: CASSLDRGPGELFF.

This clonotype was seen only a few times. The J gene is TRBJ2-7, the V gene TRBV6-6; tentatively, D is TRBD2 (6 bases). CDR1 is MNHNY, CDR2 SVGAGI, per germline (reference sequence). The germline V and J ends were trimmed by 5 bases and 4 bases, with 12 bases remaining between them. The length of the CDR3 is 13 residues. This chain's CDR3 is CASSPPGGYEQYF. The CDR3 DNA reads as TGTGCCAGCAGTCCCCCCGGAGGGTACGAGCAGTACTTC.

The chain links TRBV5-4 to TRBJ2-7; a possible D gene is TRBD1 (6 bases). This CDR3 is 14 amino acids long. Trimming shortened V by 5 bases and J by 2 bases, and 14 bases separated the two germline ends. Germline loops: CDR1 SGHNT, CDR2 YYREEE (reference sequence). CDR3 in DNA: TGTGCCAGCAGATCGGGACAAGGCCCCTACGAGCAGTACTTC. This translates into CASRSGQGPYEQYF.

In its sample, this clonotype was seen many times. The chain recombines TRBV12-3 or TRBV12-4 with TRBJ1-5, with D maybe TRBD1 (5 bases). The CDR3 extends over 12 amino acids. With 3 bases removed from V and 7 bases from J, the gap between germline ends came to 7 bases. The CDR3 reads CASSLRGQPQHF. In DNA form, the CDR3 reads TGTGCCAGCAGTTTGAGGGGACAGCCCCAGCATTTT.

As regards this clonotype: The conserved phenylalanine or tryptophan is not found at the CDR3 terminus, so this likely reflects a read error. The chain is built from TRBV19 and TRBJ1-2; TRBD1 matches at 11 bases. The CDR3 is made up of 15 amino acids. Germline-derived CDR1 and CDR2 are LNHDA and SQIVND (reference sequence). Trimming removed 8 bases from V and 4 bases from J; junction bases left unmatched: 9. The CDR3 bases are TGTGCCAGTCAAAGGACCGGGACAGGGGGCTATGGCTACACCCTC. The encoded protein is CASQRTGTGGYGYTL.

Concerning this clonotype itself: It is likely a read error, because the conserved phenylalanine at the end of the CDR3 is missing. The chain employs TRBV24-1 and TRBJ2-3; tentative D call: TRBD2 (6 bases). The CDR3 totals 15 residues. The germline V gene encodes CDR1 KGHDR and CDR2 SFDVKD. V shed 3 bases and J shed 6 bases, with 15 bases lying between them. In DNA, the CDR3 is TGTGCCACCAGTGATGGCTCTAGCGTGACTGATACGCAGTATTCT. Amino acids: CATSDGSSVTDTQYS.

J is TRBJ1-6 and V is TRBV9; perhaps TRBD1 as D (6 bases). This CDR3 contains 14 residues. Per germline, CDR1 SGDLS and CDR2 YYNGEE. The germline V and J ends were trimmed by 7 bases and 5 bases, with 13 bases remaining between them. DNA of the CDR3: TGTGCCAGCGGCGACGGGGACAATAATTCACCCCTCCACTTT. It encodes CASGDGDNNSPLHF.

The chain links TRBV6-1 to TRBJ1-4; D gene uncertain. Germline CDR1 reads MNHNS; CDR2 reads SASEGT. Trimming stripped 7 bases from V and 5 bases from J, with 14 bases between. The CDR3 is 14 amino acids. The CDR3 spells CASIRNRVNEKLFF. Written as DNA, the CDR3 is TGTGCCAGCATCCGTAACCGGGTCAATGAAAAACTGTTTTTT.

This clonotype came up a few times. Mismatch with germline at one junction end may stem from a read error. V usage is TRBV7-7 and J usage is TRBJ2-2; 11 bases are shared with TRBD2. CDR1 SSHAT and CDR2 FNYEAQ come from the germline V gene (reference sequence). The CDR3 is 17 amino acids. CDR3 in DNA: TGTGCTAGCAGCCCGGAACTAGCGGGGGTGGCCACCGGGGAGCTGTTTTTT. Translating it yields CASSPELAGVATGELFF.

This clonotype was seen more than once but under ten times. The chain has TRBV9 and TRBJ1-6; TRBD1 might be the D (6 bases). The germline gives CDR1 SGDLS, CDR2 YYNGEE. Trimming pared 4 bases from V and 9 bases from J, leaving 17 bases between. The CDR3 spans 15 residues. In DNA, the CDR3 is TGTGCCAGCAGCAGGGACATCTCTAACGGTTCACCCCTCCACTTT. It translates to CASSRDISNGSPLHF.

V usage is TRBV20-1 and J usage is TRBJ1-1, with TRBD1 matching over 10 bases. V lost 6 bases to trimming and J lost 5 bases; unmatched junction nucleotides: 6. CDR1 DFQATT and CDR2 SNEGSKA come from the germline V gene (reference sequence). The CDR3 is 13 residues long. CDR3 sequence reads: CSALDRGRTEAFF. The CDR3 coding sequence is TGCAGTGCCCTGGACAGGGGGAGGACTGAAGCTTTCTTT.

This clonotype showed up just a few times. The rearrangement links TRBV20-1 to TRBJ2-5; 8 bases match TRBD2. The germline V gene has CDR1 DFQATT and CDR2 SNEGSKA (reference sequence). J was trimmed by 2 bases and V by 4 bases; bases with no gene match: 15. The CDR3 has 17 amino acids. The CDR3 DNA is TGCAGTGCTACGCGCGCCGGGACTAGTAAGGGACAAGAGACCCAGTACTTC. It encodes CSATRAGTSKGQETQYF.

This rearrangement joins TRBV28 to TRBJ2-1; TRBD2 aligns across 7 bases. This CDR3 has 13 residues. Germline CDR1 reads MDHEN; CDR2 reads SYDVKM. Trimming at V came to 5 bases and at J to 8 bases, leaving 6 bases not matched to a gene. CDR3 coding DNA: TGTGCCAGCAGTAAGAGACTAGCATATGAGCAGTTCTTC. Its protein is CASSKRLAYEQFF.

This clonotype turned up a few times. The chain recombines TRBV7-9 with TRBJ1-1, with D hard to call. The ends were cut back, 1 base at V and 6 bases at J, with 9 bases in the middle. The CDR3 loop spans 13 amino acids. Germline-derived CDR1 and CDR2 are SEHNR and FQNEAQ (reference sequence). Here the CDR3 DNA reads TGTGCCAGCAGCTTAGTAGGGCCCTCTGAAGCTTTCTTT. Its protein product is CASSLVGPSEAFF.